These 15 T cell receptor beta chains came from one sample sequenced in a study of low-dose radiotherapy and immunotherapy resistance in tumors. TRAV- and TRBV-specific primers, spanning alpha and beta chains, primed first-strand cDNA. The TCRs were subjected to amplification over around 19 PCR cycles employing a constant-region primer in conjunction with a V-primer adapter. TCRdb redid the calling of the reads with MiXCR, one entry per CDR3 protein. This table holds under 95,000 distinct CDR3 sequences, 17% found once. The sample's time point: after trial treatment. Treatment noted: LDRT plus nivolumab, ipilimumab, low-dose cyclophosphamide and aspirin (RACIN trial). Sample: PBMCs, taken after low-dose radiotherapy plus immunotherapy. The source is a male donor with prostate cancer.

This clonotype was observed a few times. This rearrangement joins TRBV20-1 to TRBJ1-1; 10 nucleotides align to TRBD1. The CDR3 length is 11 residues. Germline CDR1 and CDR2: DFQATT and SNEGSKA (reference sequence). This CDR3 reads CGGQGITEAFF. As DNA, the CDR3 is TGCGGGGGACAGGGGATCACTGAAGCTTTCTTT.

This clonotype was found many times. This chain uses TRBV5-1 with TRBJ1-1; no clear D. V dropped 1 base and J dropped 1 base, with 8 bases sitting between them. This CDR3 has 14 amino acids. Germline loops: CDR1 SGHRS, CDR2 YFSETQ. The CDR3 loop reads CASSLQVPNTEAFF. Here the CDR3 DNA reads TGCGCCAGCAGCTTGCAGGTACCGAACACTGAAGCTTTCTTT.

The chain uses TRBV30 and TRBJ1-2; D is possibly TRBD1 (5 bases). This CDR3 is 15 amino acids long. The ends were cut back, 3 bases at V and 1 base at J, with 15 bases in the middle. Germline CDR1 reads GTSNPN; CDR2 reads SVGIG (reference sequence). CDR3 nucleotides: TGTGCCTGGAGCGAACGAACAGGCGTTAACTATGGCTACACCTTC. This gives the protein CAWSERTGVNYGYTF.

This clonotype came up many times. The rearrangement uses TRBV20-1 and TRBJ1-2; D uncertain. In germline, CDR1 is DFQATT, CDR2 SNEGSKA (reference sequence). The V end was cut by 5 bases, the J end by 6 bases, with 19 bases between. The CDR3 is 14 residues long. The CDR3 DNA reads as TGCAGTGCTCGACCTCTGGGAGGACTTGATGGCTACACCTTC. This codes for CSARPLGGLDGYTF.

The chain has TRBV21-1 and TRBJ2-1; no DNA check was done on the table's D call, TRBD2. TRBV21-1 is recorded as a pseudogene. The CDR3 runs 17 residues. CDR3 coding DNA: TGTGCCAGCAGCCCGAGAAGGTCAGCGGGAGGCCACAATGAGCAGTTCTTC. This codes for CASSPRRSAGGHNEQFF.

Ten or more counts support this clonotype. The chain joins TRBV11-1 to TRBJ2-7; D is possibly TRBD2 (5 bases). Germline-derived CDR1 and CDR2 are SGHAT and FQDESV (reference sequence). V was pared by 2 bases and J by 5 bases, with 22 bases between. This CDR3 has 17 amino acids. CDR3 region: CASSLTRGGLGLDEQYF. The DNA for the CDR3 is TGTGCCAGCAGCTTAACGAGAGGCGGGCTCGGCCTCGACGAGCAGTACTTC.

The sample holds many counts of this clonotype. J is TRBJ1-3 and V is TRBV6-5; D gene ambiguous. V gave up 0 bases and J gave up 5 bases, with 5 bases separating them. CDR1 is MNHEY and CDR2 is SVGAGI in the germline V gene. The CDR3 covers 13 residues. CDR3 sequence: CASSYSKRNTIYF. Written as DNA, the CDR3 is TGTGCCAGCAGTTACTCGAAGAGAAACACCATATATTTT.

This chain joins TRBV2 and TRBJ2-7; D gene ambiguous. CDR3 length: 12 amino acids. V lost 3 bases, J lost 3 bases, and 6 bases lay in between. Germline lookup yields CDR1 SNHLY and CDR2 FYNNEI. The CDR3 protein is CASSDDGYEQYF. CDR3 coding DNA: TGTGCCAGCAGTGACGACGGCTACGAGCAGTACTTC.

This clonotype was observed at least ten times. The chain uses TRBV6-1 and TRBJ1-6; maybe TRBD1 (6 bases). Germline values: CDR1 MNHNS, CDR2 SASEGT. Deletions cut 5 bases from V and 9 bases from J, with 17 bases between. The CDR3 is 15 residues long. In DNA form, the CDR3 reads TGTGCCAGCAGTCCCCGGGACACCAATGGTTCACCCCTCCACTTT. Translating gives CASSPRDTNGSPLHF.

This clonotype showed up just a few times. This chain connects TRBV28 to TRBJ2-7; 7 bases are a match to TRBD1. This CDR3 is built from 14 residues. Germline CDR1 and CDR2: MDHEN and SYDVKM. Trimming cost V 1 base and J 4 bases; bases outside gene matches: 4. CDR3 sequence: CASSLLGQIYEQYF. The CDR3 region has the DNA TGTGCCAGCAGTTTATTGGGACAGATTTACGAGCAGTACTTC. Drawing the rest from reference TRBV28 and TRBJ2-7, the complete variable domain is DVKVTQSSRYLVKRTGEKVFLECVQDMDHENMFWYRQDPGLGLRLIYFSYDVKMKEKGDIPEGYSVSREKKERFSLILESASTNQTSMYLCASSLLGQIYEQYFGPGTRLTVT.

This clonotype was counted many times. The chain joins TRBV18 to TRBJ2-1, with 8 bases lining up with TRBD1. CDR1 KGHSH and CDR2 LQKENI come from the germline V gene. The trim removed 6 bases at V and 10 bases at J, leaving 8 bases unmatched. The CDR3 is 13 residues long. This chain's CDR3 is CASSHTGGWEQFF. The CDR3 coding sequence is TGTGCCAGCTCCCACACAGGGGGATGGGAGCAGTTCTTC.

This clonotype was observed many times. The chain couples TRBV3-1 to TRBJ2-3; D possibly uses TRBD1 or TRBD2 (6 bases each). This CDR3 is 16 amino acids long. Trimming removed 0 bases from V and 4 bases from J, with 14 bases in between. The germline CDR1 and CDR2 sequences are LGHDT and YNNKEL (reference sequence). Here the CDR3 reads CASSQEWLGGADTQYF. CDR3 nucleotides: TGTGCCAGCAGCCAAGAATGGTTGGGGGGCGCAGATACGCAGTATTTT.

The chain employs TRBV25-1 and TRBJ2-7; tentatively, D is TRBD2 (5 bases). Germline V lookup: CDR1 MGHDK, CDR2 SYGVNS. The CDR3 contains 13 residues. V was clipped by 6 bases and J by 1 base, with 10 bases between them. CDR3 loop: CASRAPGSYEQYF. DNA for the CDR3: TGTGCCAGCAGGGCCCCGGGGTCCTACGAGCAGTACTTC.

This clonotype has only one observation. The CDR3 ends on some other residue instead of the conserved phenylalanine or tryptophan, so this is likely a read error. No DNA is shown, since the ends of the CDR3 on it are uncertain; the CDR3 is the one TCRdb lists. The rearrangement joins TRBV27 to TRBJ1-4; no check of the table's D call, TRBD1, against the DNA was made. Germline V gives CDR1 MNHEY, CDR2 SMNVEV (reference sequence). The CDR3 has 15 amino acids, counting both end residues. The CDR3 sequence: CASSFGRVGEKLFFV.

This clonotype was recorded many times. This chain links TRBV28 with TRBJ1-6; D is perhaps TRBD1 (6 bases). The length of the CDR3 is 16 residues. The V gene lost 6 bases and the J gene lost 8 bases, with 20 bases spanning the gap. Germline CDR1 MDHEN, CDR2 SYDVKM. CDR3 sequence reads: CASSFARGRGDSPLHF. The CDR3 DNA reads as TGTGCCAGCAGCTTCGCGAGAGGCAGGGGTGATTCACCCCTCCACTTT. Combining the CDR3 with reference TRBV28 and TRBJ1-6 gives the whole variable domain DVKVTQSSRYLVKRTGEKVFLECVQDMDHENMFWYRQDPGLGLRLIYFSYDVKMKEKGDIPEGYSVSREKKERFSLILESASTNQTSMYLCASSFARGRGDSPLHFGNGTRLTVT.